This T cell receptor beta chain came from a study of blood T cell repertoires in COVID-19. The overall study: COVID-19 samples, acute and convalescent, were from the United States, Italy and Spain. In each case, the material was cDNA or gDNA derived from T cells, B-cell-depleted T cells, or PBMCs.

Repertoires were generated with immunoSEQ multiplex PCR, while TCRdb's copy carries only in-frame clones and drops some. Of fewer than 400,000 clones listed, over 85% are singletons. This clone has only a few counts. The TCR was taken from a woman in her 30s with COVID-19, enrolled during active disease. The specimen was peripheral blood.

DNA for the CDR3: TGTGCCAGCAGCGCGGGGGACTATGGCTACACCTTC. Encoded protein: CASSAGDYGYTF. This chain joins TRBV5-4 and TRBJ1-2; perhaps TRBD1 as D (5 bases). V was trimmed by 4 bases and J by 3 bases, leaving 7 bases between them. The CDR3 runs to 12 residues. Germline CDR1 and CDR2: SGHNT and YYREEE (reference sequence).